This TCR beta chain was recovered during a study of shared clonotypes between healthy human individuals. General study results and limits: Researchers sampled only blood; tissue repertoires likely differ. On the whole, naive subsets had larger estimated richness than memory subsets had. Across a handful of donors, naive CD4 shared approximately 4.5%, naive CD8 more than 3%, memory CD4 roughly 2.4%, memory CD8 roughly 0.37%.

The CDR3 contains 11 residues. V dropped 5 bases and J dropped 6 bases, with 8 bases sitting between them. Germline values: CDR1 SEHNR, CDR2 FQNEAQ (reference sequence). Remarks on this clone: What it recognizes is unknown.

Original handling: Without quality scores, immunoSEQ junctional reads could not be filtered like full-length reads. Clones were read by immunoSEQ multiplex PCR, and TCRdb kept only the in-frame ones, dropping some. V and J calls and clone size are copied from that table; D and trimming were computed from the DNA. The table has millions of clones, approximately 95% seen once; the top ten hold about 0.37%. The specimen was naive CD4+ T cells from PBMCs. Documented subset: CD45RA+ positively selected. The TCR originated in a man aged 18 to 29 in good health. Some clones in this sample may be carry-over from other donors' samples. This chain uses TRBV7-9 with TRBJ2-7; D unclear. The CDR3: CASSREVEQYF. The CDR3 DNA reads TGTGCCAGCAGCCGCGAGGTCGAGCAGTACTTC.